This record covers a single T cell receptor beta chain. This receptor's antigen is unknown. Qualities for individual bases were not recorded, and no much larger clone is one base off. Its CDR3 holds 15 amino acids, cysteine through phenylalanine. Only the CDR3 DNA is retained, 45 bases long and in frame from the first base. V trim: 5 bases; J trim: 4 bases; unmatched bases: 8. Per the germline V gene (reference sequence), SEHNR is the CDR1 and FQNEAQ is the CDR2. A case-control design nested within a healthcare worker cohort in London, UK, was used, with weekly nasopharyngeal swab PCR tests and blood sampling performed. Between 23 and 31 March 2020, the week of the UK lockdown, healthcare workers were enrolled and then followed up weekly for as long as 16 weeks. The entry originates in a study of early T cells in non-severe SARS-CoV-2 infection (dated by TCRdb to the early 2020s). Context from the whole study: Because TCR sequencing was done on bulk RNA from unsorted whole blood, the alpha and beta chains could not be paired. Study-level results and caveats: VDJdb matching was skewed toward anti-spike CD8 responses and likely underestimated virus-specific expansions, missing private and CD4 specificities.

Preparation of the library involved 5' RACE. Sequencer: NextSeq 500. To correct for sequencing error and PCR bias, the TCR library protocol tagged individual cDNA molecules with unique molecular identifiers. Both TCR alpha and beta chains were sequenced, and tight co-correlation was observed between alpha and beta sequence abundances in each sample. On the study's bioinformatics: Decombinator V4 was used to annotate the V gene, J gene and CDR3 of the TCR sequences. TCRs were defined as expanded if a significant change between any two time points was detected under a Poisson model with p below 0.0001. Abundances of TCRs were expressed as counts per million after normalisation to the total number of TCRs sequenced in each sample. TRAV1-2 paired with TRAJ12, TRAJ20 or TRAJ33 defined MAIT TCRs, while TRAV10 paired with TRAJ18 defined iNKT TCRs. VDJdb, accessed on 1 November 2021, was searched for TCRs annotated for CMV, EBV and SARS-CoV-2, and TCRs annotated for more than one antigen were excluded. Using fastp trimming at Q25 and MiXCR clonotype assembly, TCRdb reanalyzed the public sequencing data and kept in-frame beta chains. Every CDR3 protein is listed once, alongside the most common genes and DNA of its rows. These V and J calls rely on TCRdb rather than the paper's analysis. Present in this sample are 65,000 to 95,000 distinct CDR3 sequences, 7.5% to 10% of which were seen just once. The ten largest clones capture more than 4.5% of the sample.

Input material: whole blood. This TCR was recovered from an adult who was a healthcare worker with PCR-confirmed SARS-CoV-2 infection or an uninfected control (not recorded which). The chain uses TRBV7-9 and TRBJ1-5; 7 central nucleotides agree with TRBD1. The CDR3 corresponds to CASSHRGDSNQPQHF. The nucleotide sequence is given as TGTGCCAGCAGCCACCGGGGGGACAGTAATCAGCCCCAGCATTTT.